The rows below give T cell receptor beta chains drawn from one sample of a study of early stage breast cancer tumors. Clones were sequenced by immunoSEQ multiplex PCR, and TCRdb holds only the in-frame ones, with some missing. In the table there are 23,000 or so clones, over 60% of which are singletons. The sample taken for sequencing was breast tumor tissue. The receptors were sampled from a person in their sixties or seventies with breast cancer. The CDR3 runs from the conserved cysteine through the conserved F or W. Fields, in order: CDR3 length, clone size, J gene, V gene, D gene, CDR3 protein, CDR3 DNA. The D gene is left open where the match is weak. Clone size is not always given. Where it is, it says once, few, many or a class for expanded clones.

CDR3 length: 12; clone size: few; J gene: TRBJ1-4; V gene: TRBV2; D gene: TRBD1; CDR3 protein: CASRGTGEKLFF; CDR3 DNA: TGTGCCAGCAGGGGGACAGGCGAAAAACTGTTTTTT
CDR3 length: 14; clone size: -; J gene: TRBJ1-2; V gene: TRBV10-3; D gene: TRBD1; CDR3 protein: CAISESQGNYGYTF; CDR3 DNA: TGTGCCATCAGTGAGTCACAGGGGAACTATGGCTACACCTTC
CDR3 length: 13; clone size: -; J gene: TRBJ2-5; V gene: TRBV7-2; D gene: -; CDR3 protein: CASSLGERETQYF; CDR3 DNA: TGTGCCAGCAGCTTAGGGGAGAGGGAGACCCAGTACTTC
CDR3 length: 16; clone size: -; J gene: TRBJ2-7; V gene: TRBV10-2; D gene: -; CDR3 protein: CASRGASGVRAYEQYF; CDR3 DNA: TGCGCCAGCCGTGGGGCCAGCGGAGTCCGGGCCTACGAGCAGTACTTC
CDR3 length: 15; clone size: -; J gene: TRBJ2-2; V gene: TRBV7-3; D gene: TRBD1; CDR3 protein: CASSLKTGGTGELFF; CDR3 DNA: TGTGCCAGCAGCTTAAAGACAGGGGGAACCGGGGAGCTGTTTTTT
CDR3 length: 14; clone size: few; J gene: TRBJ1-4; V gene: TRBV5-4; D gene: TRBD1; CDR3 protein: CASSLQGANEKLFF; CDR3 DNA: TGTGCCAGCAGCTTACAGGGGGCCAATGAAAAACTGTTTTTT
CDR3 length: 15; clone size: few; J gene: TRBJ2-7; V gene: TRBV15; D gene: -; CDR3 protein: CATSRARTVPYEQYF; CDR3 DNA: TGTGCCACCAGCAGAGCACGGACAGTCCCCTACGAGCAGTACTTC
CDR3 length: 15; clone size: few; J gene: TRBJ1-2; V gene: TRBV5-4; D gene: -; CDR3 protein: CASSLPGGSGYGYTF; CDR3 DNA: TGTGCCAGCAGCTTGCCGGGGGGCTCTGGCTATGGCTACACCTTC
CDR3 length: 14; clone size: -; J gene: TRBJ1-3; V gene: TRBV30; D gene: -; CDR3 protein: CAWSLGYSGNTIYF; CDR3 DNA: TGTGCCTGGAGTCTCGGTTACTCTGGAAACACCATATATTTT
CDR3 length: 12; clone size: -; J gene: TRBJ2-7; V gene: TRBV29-1; D gene: -; CDR3 protein: CSVSTGRHEQYF; CDR3 DNA: TGCAGCGTTTCGACAGGGAGGCACGAGCAGTACTTC
CDR3 length: 15; clone size: -; J gene: TRBJ2-1; V gene: TRBV7-9; D gene: -; CDR3 protein: CASSLGQVSHNEQFF; CDR3 DNA: TGTGCCAGCAGCTTAGGACAGGTATCTCACAATGAGCAGTTCTTC
CDR3 length: 13; clone size: few; J gene: TRBJ1-5; V gene: TRBV19; D gene: -; CDR3 protein: CASKQAADQPQHF; CDR3 DNA: TGTGCCAGTAAGCAGGCAGCAGATCAGCCCCAGCATTTT
CDR3 length: 16; clone size: -; J gene: TRBJ2-7; V gene: TRBV28; D gene: -; CDR3 protein: CAINSKLIRATYEQYF; CDR3 DNA: TGTGCCATCAATTCGAAACTAATAAGAGCTACCTACGAGCAGTACTTC
CDR3 length: 13; clone size: -; J gene: TRBJ1-2; V gene: TRBV2; D gene: TRBD1; CDR3 protein: CASSLQGAGGYTF; CDR3 DNA: TGTGCCAGCAGTTTACAGGGGGCTGGGGGCTACACCTTC
CDR3 length: 13; clone size: -; J gene: TRBJ2-7; V gene: TRBV15; D gene: -; CDR3 protein: CATSRDPGYEQYF; CDR3 DNA: TGTGCCACCAGCAGAGATCCAGGGTATGAGCAGTACTTC
CDR3 length: 13; clone size: -; J gene: TRBJ2-1; V gene: TRBV27; D gene: -; CDR3 protein: CASSWGDYNEQFF; CDR3 DNA: TGTGCCAGCAGTTGGGGGGATTACAATGAGCAGTTCTTC
CDR3 length: 16; clone size: -; J gene: TRBJ2-3; V gene: TRBV11-2; D gene: TRBD1; CDR3 protein: CASSARRQGAGDTQYF; CDR3 DNA: TGTGCCAGCAGCGCTAGACGACAGGGGGCAGGAGATACGCAGTATTTT
CDR3 length: 13; clone size: -; J gene: TRBJ2-1; V gene: TRBV6-4; D gene: -; CDR3 protein: CASSDTLNNEQFF; CDR3 DNA: TGTGCCAGCAGTGACACACTAAACAATGAGCAGTTCTTC
CDR3 length: 10; clone size: -; J gene: TRBJ2-1; V gene: TRBV20-1; D gene: -; CDR3 protein: CSAVENEQFF; CDR3 DNA: TGCAGTGCGGTCGAGAATGAGCAGTTCTTC
CDR3 length: 16; clone size: -; J gene: TRBJ2-3; V gene: TRBV7-2; D gene: TRBD2; CDR3 protein: CASSFLAGFLIDTQYF; CDR3 DNA: TGTGCCAGCAGCTTCCTAGCGGGGTTTTTAATCGATACGCAGTATTTT